Given below is one T cell receptor (beta chain) in context. The CDR3 runs to 15 residues. CDR1 and CDR2 from the germline V gene are ENHRY and SYGVKD. J was trimmed by 6 bases and V by 3 bases; bases with no gene match: 8. RNA transcripts provided the source from which TCR beta CDR3 regions were amplified. Using the HTBI primer set, a first-round RT-PCR was run on the TCR CDR3. TCRdb redid the calling of the multiplex PCR reads with MiXCR, one entry per CDR3 protein. The sample holds 410,000 or so distinct CDR3 sequences, roughly 15% seen once. The data are from a study of T cells in Graves' hyperthyroidism and ophthalmopathy.

Sequencing input: blood. This rearrangement joins TRBV10-3 to TRBJ1-2; TRBD1 matches 9 bases. This clonotype was sampled from a man aged 18 to 30 with Graves' ophthalmopathy. The CDR3 DNA reads TGTGCCATCAGTGACTTGGACAGGGGTTGGAATGGCTACACCTTC. This sequence encodes CAISDLDRGWNGYTF.